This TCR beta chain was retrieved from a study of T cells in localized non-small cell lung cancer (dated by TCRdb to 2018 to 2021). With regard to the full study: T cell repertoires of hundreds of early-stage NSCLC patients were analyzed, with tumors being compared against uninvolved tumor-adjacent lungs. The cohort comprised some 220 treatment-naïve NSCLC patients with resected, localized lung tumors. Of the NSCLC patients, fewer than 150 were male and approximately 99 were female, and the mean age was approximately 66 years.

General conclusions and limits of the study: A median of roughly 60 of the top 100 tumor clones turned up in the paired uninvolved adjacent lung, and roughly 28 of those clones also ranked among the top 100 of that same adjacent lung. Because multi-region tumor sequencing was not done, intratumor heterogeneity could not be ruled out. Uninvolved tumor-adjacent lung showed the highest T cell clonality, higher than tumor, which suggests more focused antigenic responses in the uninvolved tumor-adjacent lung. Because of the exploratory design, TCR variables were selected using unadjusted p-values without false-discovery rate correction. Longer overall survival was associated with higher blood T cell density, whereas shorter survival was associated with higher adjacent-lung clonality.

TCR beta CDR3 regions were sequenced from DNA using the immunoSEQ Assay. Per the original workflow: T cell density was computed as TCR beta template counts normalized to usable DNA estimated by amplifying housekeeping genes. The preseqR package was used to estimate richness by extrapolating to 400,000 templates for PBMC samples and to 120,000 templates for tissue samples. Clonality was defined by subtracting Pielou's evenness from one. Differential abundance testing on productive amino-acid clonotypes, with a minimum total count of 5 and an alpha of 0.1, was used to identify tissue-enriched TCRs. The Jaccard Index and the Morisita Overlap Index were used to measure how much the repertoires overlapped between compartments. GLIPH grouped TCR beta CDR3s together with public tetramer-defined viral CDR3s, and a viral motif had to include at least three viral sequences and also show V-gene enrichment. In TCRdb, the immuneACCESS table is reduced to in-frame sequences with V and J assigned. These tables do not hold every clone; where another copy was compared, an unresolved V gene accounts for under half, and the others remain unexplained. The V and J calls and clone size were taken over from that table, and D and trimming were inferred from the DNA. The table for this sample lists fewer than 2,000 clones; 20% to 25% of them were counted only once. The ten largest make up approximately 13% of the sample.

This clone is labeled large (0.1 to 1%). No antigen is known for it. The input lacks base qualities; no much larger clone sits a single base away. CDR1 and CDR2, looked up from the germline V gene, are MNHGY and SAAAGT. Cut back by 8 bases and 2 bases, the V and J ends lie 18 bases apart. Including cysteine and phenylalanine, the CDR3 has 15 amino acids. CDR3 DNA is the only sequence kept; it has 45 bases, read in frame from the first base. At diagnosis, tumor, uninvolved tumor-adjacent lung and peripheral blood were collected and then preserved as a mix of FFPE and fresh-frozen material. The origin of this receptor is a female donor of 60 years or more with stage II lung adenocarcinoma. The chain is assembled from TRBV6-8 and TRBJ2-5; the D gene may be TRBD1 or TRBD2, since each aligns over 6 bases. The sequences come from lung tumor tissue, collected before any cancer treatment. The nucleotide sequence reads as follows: TGTGCCAGCGGGAGATGGGGGGCTGTACAAGAGACCCAGTACTTC. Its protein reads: CASGRWGAVQETQYF.